The 30 T cell receptor beta chains in this list originate from one sample, sequenced in a study of blood T cell repertoires in COVID-19 (dated by TCRdb to 2020 to 2022). Preparation of the library involved the immunoSEQ multiplex PCR assay. TCRdb took over this immuneACCESS table, retaining in-frame rearrangements with V and J assigned. Such tables are incomplete; in checked studies, under half of the missing clones stem from an unresolved V gene, and the remainder is unexplained. Within this sample are 80,000 to 90,000 clones, with around 86% of them counted one time only. The ten largest make up roughly 2.2% of the sample. Sequencing was performed on peripheral blood. These receptors originate from a woman aged 70-85 years with acute or convalescent COVID-19.

This clone was seen only once. This chain connects TRBV7-3 to TRBJ2-3; TRBD2 is a possible D gene (6 bases). V dropped 1 base and J dropped 6 bases, with 11 bases sitting between them. The CDR3 consists of 14 residues. Germline values: CDR1 SGHTA, CDR2 FQGTGA. As DNA, the CDR3 is TGTGCCAGCAGCTTAAACGGGGGTTGGGATACGCAGTATTTT. Protein: CASSLNGGWDTQYF.

This clone was picked up one time. The V call is TRBV7-2, the J call TRBJ2-2; no firm D call. V was pared by 5 bases and J by 4 bases, with 5 bases between. Per the germline V gene, CDR1 is SGHTA and CDR2 is FQGNSA. There are 12 residues in the CDR3. CDR3 in amino acids: CASSHPTGELFF. CDR3 nucleotides: TGTGCCAGCAGCCATCCCACCGGGGAGCTGTTTTTT. The full variable domain, completed using reference TRBV7-2 and TRBJ2-2, is GAGVSQSPSNKVTEKGKDVELRCDPISGHTALYWYRQSLGQGLEFLIYFQGNSAPDKSGLPSDRFSAERTGGSVSTLTIQRTQQEDSAVYLCASSHPTGELFFGEGSRLTVL.

The chain is built from TRBV3-1 (or the pseudogene TRBV3-2) and TRBJ2-5; 12 bases line up with TRBD2. There are 16 residues in the CDR3. CDR1 is LGHDT, CDR2 YNNKEL, per germline (reference sequence). Trimming cost V 1 base and J 5 bases; bases outside gene matches: 5. This CDR3 is CASSQGLAGVFETQYF. The CDR3 DNA follows: TGTGCCAGCAGCCAAGGACTAGCGGGGGTATTTGAGACCCAGTACTTC.

V is TRBV19 and J is TRBJ1-3; a possible D gene is TRBD1 (6 bases). Trimming took off 5 bases at V and 0 bases at J, with 14 bases between the two ends. The CDR3 is 16 amino acids. CDR1 and CDR2 (germline): LNHDA, SQIVND (reference sequence). The CDR3 protein is CASSFTGIYSGNTIYF. In nucleotides, the CDR3 is TGTGCCAGTAGTTTCACAGGGATATACTCTGGAAACACCATATATTTT. The full variable domain, completed using reference TRBV19 and TRBJ1-3, is DGGITQSPKYLFRKEGQNVTLSCEQNLNHDAMYWYRQDPGQGLRLIYYSQIVNDFQKGDIAEGYSVSREKKESFPLTVTSAQKNPTAFYLCASSFTGIYSGNTIYFGEGSWLTVV.

V usage is TRBV9 and J usage is TRBJ1-1; no clear D gene. The V end was cut by 0 bases, the J end by 0 bases, with 6 bases between. The CDR3 covers 14 residues. Germline CDR1 SGDLS, CDR2 YYNGEE. CDR3 DNA: TGTGCCAGCAGCGTAGACCCAGTGAACACTGAAGCTTTCTTT. It codes for CASSVDPVNTEAFF. Full variable domain (missing parts from reference TRBV9 and TRBJ1-1): DSGVTQTPKHLITATGQRVTLRCSPRSGDLSVYWYQQSLDQGLQFLIQYYNGEERAKGNILERFSAQQFPDLHSELNLSSLELGDSALYFCASSVDPVNTEAFFGQGTRLTVV.

J is TRBJ1-6 and V is TRBV9, with a possible D match to TRBD1 (5 bases). CDR3 length: 15 residues. With 0 bases removed from V and 10 bases from J, the gap between germline ends came to 14 bases. Looked up from germline, CDR1 is SGDLS and CDR2 is YYNGEE. CDR3 sequence (DNA): TGTGCCAGCAGCGTAGATGGGGCAAGGGAATCACCCCTCCACTTT. This translates into CASSVDGARESPLHF.

The chain is built from TRBV6-1 and TRBJ2-7; TRBD2 matches at 7 bases. In germline, CDR1 is MNHNS, CDR2 SASEGT. Germline trimming cut 2 bases from V and 1 base from J; bases unmatched to any gene: 5. The CDR3 spans 15 residues. The chain's CDR3 is CASSETWGGSYEQYF. The CDR3, as DNA: TGTGCCAGCAGTGAAACATGGGGGGGGTCCTACGAGCAGTACTTC.

The J gene is TRBJ2-7, the V gene TRBV19; 11 bases fit TRBD2. V gave up 3 bases and J gave up 2 bases; unmatched junction bases: 3. The germline gives CDR1 LNHDA, CDR2 SQIVND (reference sequence). CDR3 length: 15 amino acids. As DNA, the CDR3 is TGTGCCAGTAGTATGGGACTAGCGGAGGCCTACGAGCAGTACTTC. This sequence encodes CASSMGLAEAYEQYF.

This chain connects TRBV3-1 (or the pseudogene TRBV3-2) to TRBJ1-2, with TRBD1 as a possible D gene (6 bases). From germline, CDR1 is LGHDT and CDR2 YNNKEL (reference sequence). The CDR3 has 13 amino acids. Trimming took 6 bases from V and 2 from J, leaving 10 bases between them. CDR3 bases: TGTGCCAGCAGTCCTGACAGGAACTATGGCTACACCTTC. Translation: CASSPDRNYGYTF.

The chain is built from TRBV2 and TRBJ1-2; D is perhaps TRBD1 (6 bases). The CDR3 totals 15 residues. V shed 5 bases and J shed 0 bases, with 13 bases lying between them. CDR1 and CDR2 from the germline V gene are SNHLY and FYNNEI. CDR3: CASSPDRQANYGYTF. For the CDR3, the DNA is TGTGCCAGCAGTCCCGACCGACAGGCTAACTATGGCTACACCTTC.

The chain uses TRBV6-5 and TRBJ2-7; TRBD1 matches at 8 bases. This CDR3 contains 15 residues. Germline assignment: CDR1 MNHEY and CDR2 SVGAGI. V shed 7 bases and J 2 bases; nucleotides not matched to a gene: 10. The CDR3 region is CASTTGQGKTYEQYF. CDR3 sequence (DNA): TGTGCCAGCACCACCGGACAGGGAAAAACCTACGAGCAGTACTTC.

The chain links TRBV6-4 to TRBJ2-3, with 7 nucleotides matching TRBD1. The CDR3 is made up of 13 amino acids. V lost 3 bases to trimming and J lost 8 bases; unmatched junction nucleotides: 5. CDR1 and CDR2 from the germline V gene are MRHNA and SNTAGT. The CDR3, as DNA: TGTGCCAGCAGTGATGTCAGGGGGACTACGCAGTATTTT. It is translated as CASSDVRGTTQYF.

In its sample, this clone was seen once. The chain recombines TRBV12-5 with TRBJ1-1; D might be TRBD1 (6 bases). Trimming removed 2 bases from V and 1 base from J, with 14 bases in between. This CDR3 contains 16 residues. Germline CDR1 and CDR2: LGHNT and FRNRAP. CDR3 loop: CASGLTTGQRNTEAFF. Here the CDR3 DNA reads TGTGCTAGTGGTTTGACTACTGGACAGAGGAACACTGAAGCTTTCTTT.

The V gene is TRBV5-1, the J gene TRBJ2-2, with D maybe TRBD1 (6 bases). This CDR3 is built from 15 residues. Per the germline V gene, CDR1 is SGHRS and CDR2 is YFSETQ. Trimming cost V 4 bases and J 1 base, with 11 bases left between them. The CDR3 protein is CASSPQGMNTGELFF. DNA for the CDR3: TGCGCCAGCAGCCCACAGGGCATGAACACCGGGGAGCTGTTTTTT.

For the CDR3, the DNA is TGTGCCAGCGAGGGACAAAGTGGAAACACCATATATTTT. Translation: CASEGQSGNTIYF. The genes are TRBV2 and TRBJ1-3, with D perhaps matching TRBD1 (6 bases). The CDR3 extends over 13 amino acids. With 8 bases removed from V and 3 bases from J, the gap between germline ends came to 11 bases. Germline CDR1 is SNHLY and CDR2 is FYNNEI.

CDR3 amino acids: CASSESMRDTEAFF. DNA for the CDR3: TGCGCCAGCAGTGAGTCGATGCGGGACACTGAAGCTTTCTTT. This rearrangement joins TRBV10-1 to TRBJ1-1; D unresolved. The V gene's germline CDR1 is WNHNN and CDR2 SYGVQD (reference sequence). V was cut by 0 bases and J by 3 bases, with 8 bases left in between. The CDR3 covers 14 residues.

This chain uses TRBV30 with TRBJ1-4; TRBD1 might be the D (6 bases). The CDR3 contains 16 residues. CDR1 and CDR2 (germline): GTSNPN, SVGIG (reference sequence). V lost 1 base and J lost 0, with 12 bases in between. CDR3 sequence reads: CAWSDPYRATNEKLFF. The CDR3 coding sequence is TGTGCCTGGAGTGATCCCTACAGGGCAACTAATGAAAAACTGTTTTTT.

V usage is TRBV5-1 and J usage is TRBJ2-1, with 9 bases identical to TRBD2. The ends lost 4 bases at V and 0 bases at J; junction bases unmatched: 11. This CDR3 is built from 18 residues. Germline CDR1 SGHRS, CDR2 YFSETQ. In DNA, the CDR3 is TGCGCCAGCAGCCCCGGGGGTAGCGGGGGCCTCTCCTACAATGAGCAGTTCTTC. Translating it yields CASSPGGSGGLSYNEQFF.

The CDR3 reads CASSLGLAGITKGQYF. The CDR3 region has the DNA TGCGCCAGCAGCTTGGGACTAGCGGGGATAACGAAGGGGCAGTACTTC. This chain connects TRBV5-1 to TRBJ2-7; TRBD2 matches at 11 bases. J was trimmed by 9 bases and V by 0 bases; bases with no gene match: 11. Per the germline V gene, CDR1 is SGHRS and CDR2 is YFSETQ. This CDR3 spans 16 amino acids.

The rearrangement links TRBV5-1 to TRBJ2-1, with 10 bases aligning to TRBD2. Germline CDR1 and CDR2: SGHRS and YFSETQ. V shed 1 base, J shed 4 bases, and the junction held 5 bases outside the gene matches. The CDR3 covers 16 residues. Here the CDR3 DNA reads TGCGCCAGCAGCTTGAGGAGCGGGGGGGCTTACAATGAGCAGTTCTTC. Translation: CASSLRSGGAYNEQFF.

The chain employs TRBV5-1 and TRBJ2-3; TRBD2 matches at 10 bases. This CDR3 is built from 16 residues. Per germline, CDR1 SGHRS and CDR2 YFSETQ. Trimming removed 4 bases from V and 2 bases from J; junction bases left unmatched: 7. CDR3 sequence: CASSPRSGGLTDTQYF. In nucleotides, the CDR3 is TGCGCCAGCAGCCCCCGTAGCGGGGGGCTCACAGATACGCAGTATTTT.

The V and J genes are TRBV5-8 and TRBJ2-1; D possibly corresponds to TRBD1 (6 bases). Trimming removed 6 bases from V and 0 bases from J, with 13 bases in between. This CDR3 comprises 15 residues. The V gene's germline CDR1 is SGHTS and CDR2 YDEGEE. The chain's CDR3 is CASTSQGYSYNEQFF. DNA for the CDR3: TGTGCCAGCACTTCACAGGGATACTCCTACAATGAGCAGTTCTTC. The variable domain in full, with the rest retrieved from reference TRBV5-8 and TRBJ2-1, is EAGVTQSPTHLIKTRGQQATLRCSPISGHTSVYWYQQALGLGLQFLLWYDEGEERNRGNFPPRFSGRQFPNYSSELNVNALELEDSALYLCASTSQGYSYNEQFFGPGTRLTVL.

The chain employs TRBV28 and TRBJ2-5, with 9 nucleotides matching TRBD2. The CDR3 contains 15 residues. Unmatched junction bases numbered 8, after V lost 5 bases and J lost 4 bases. Germline V lookup: CDR1 MDHEN, CDR2 SYDVKM. Written as DNA, the CDR3 is TGTGCCAGCAGTGATTCCGCGGGGGGGCTAGAGACCCAGTACTTC. This codes for CASSDSAGGLETQYF.

V and J are TRBV30 and TRBJ1-6, with a weak D call TRBD1 (5 bases). This CDR3 region has 12 residues. CDR1 is GTSNPN and CDR2 is SVGIG in the germline V gene (reference sequence). V was pared by 4 bases and J by 10 bases, with 11 bases between. In DNA form, the CDR3 reads TGTGCCTGGATGGGGGGGATGTCACCCCTCCACTTT. Protein product: CAWMGGMSPLHF.

The J gene is TRBJ1-5, the V gene TRBV5-6; 9 positions match TRBD1. Germline V gene data show CDR1 as SGHDT and CDR2 as YYEEEE. J gave up 0 bases and V 2 bases, and 12 bases lay outside the gene matches. The CDR3 has 19 amino acids. In nucleotides, the CDR3 is TGTGCCAGCAGCTTAAACCGGGACAGGGAGGGATTTAGCAATCAGCCCCAGCATTTT. Translating it yields CASSLNRDREGFSNQPQHF.

This clone came up a few times. The chain recombines TRBV5-5 with TRBJ2-2; TRBD1 aligns across 7 bases. V lost 1 base and J lost 2; bases outside the gene matches: 5. The CDR3 contains 16 residues. CDR1 SGHKS and CDR2 YYEKEE come from the germline V gene (reference sequence). CDR3 sequence reads: CASSLIAGGNTGELFF. CDR3 DNA: TGTGCCAGCAGCTTGATTGCAGGGGGAAACACCGGGGAGCTGTTTTTT.

The chain carries TRBV3-1 (or the pseudogene TRBV3-2) and TRBJ2-3, with D perhaps matching TRBD2 (5 bases). Trimming pared 4 bases from V and 2 bases from J, leaving 10 bases between. Per germline, CDR1 LGHDT and CDR2 YNNKEL (reference sequence). The CDR3 runs 14 residues. CDR3 in amino acids: CASSRLTTTDTQYF. CDR3 nucleotide sequence: TGTGCCAGCAGCCGACTAACTACCACAGATACGCAGTATTTT.

The genes are TRBV2 and TRBJ2-5; D unclear. This CDR3 is 11 amino acids long. V was cut by 5 bases and J by 5 bases, with 6 bases left in between. In germline, CDR1 is SNHLY, CDR2 FYNNEI. The CDR3 nucleotides read TGTGCCAGCAGTTCTGGCGAGACCCAGTACTTC. It is translated as CASSSGETQYF. Variable domain in full (rest from reference TRBV2 and TRBJ2-5): EPEVTQTPSHQVTQMGQEVILRCVPISNHLYFYWYRQILGQKVEFLVSFYNNEISEKSEIFDDQFSVERPDGSNFTLKIRSTKLEDSAMYFCASSSGETQYFGPGTRLLVL.

J is TRBJ2-7 and V is TRBV13; a possible D gene is TRBD2 (6 bases). The CDR3 spans 13 residues. With 1 base removed from V and 5 bases from J, the gap between germline ends came to 9 bases. Germline CDR1 reads PRHDT; CDR2 reads FYEKMQ (reference sequence). The CDR3 sequence: CASSLAGDHEQYF. CDR3 nucleotides: TGTGCCAGCAGCTTAGCGGGGGACCACGAGCAGTACTTC.

This chain links TRBV30 with TRBJ2-5, with TRBD1 as a possible D gene (6 bases). Germline values: CDR1 GTSNPN, CDR2 SVGIG (reference sequence). Trimming shortened V by 3 bases and J by 5 bases, and 13 bases separated the two germline ends. The CDR3 length is 13 residues. CDR3 sequence: CAWRPLQGETQYF. DNA of the CDR3: TGTGCCTGGAGACCCCTTCAGGGGGAGACCCAGTACTTC.